This is a list of T cell receptor beta chains from one sample in a study of OX40 agonist ivuxolimab in advanced cancers. Sequencing was performed with immunoSEQ multiplex PCR; in TCRdb, only in-frame clones are kept and a portion is missing. In the table there are about 69,000 clones, around 87% of which are singletons. Material: CD4+ or CD8+ T cells sorted from blood, obtained in a trial of the OX40 agonist ivuxolimab. These receptors came from an adult with an advanced solid tumor such as melanoma, head and neck, liver or kidney cancer. Both conserved end residues are part of each CDR3. The D gene is left open where the match is weak. The size field is filled for only some rows; it gives once, few, many or a size class.

D	size	V	J	CDR3	DNA
.	.	TRBV29-1	TRBJ1-1	CSVAPVRAPEAFF	TGCAGCGTCGCCCCAGTTAGGGCCCCTGAAGCTTTCTTT
.	.	TRBV5-1	TRBJ2-6	CASSLDRSGANVLTF	TGCGCCAGCAGCTTGGATCGCTCTGGGGCCAACGTCCTGACTTTC
TRBD2	.	TRBV5-4	TRBJ2-7	CASSFSSSGEYEQYF	TGTGCCAGCAGCTTCAGTTCTAGCGGAGAGTACGAGCAGTACTTC
TRBD1	.	TRBV28	TRBJ2-5	CASSARDRVVLEQYF	TGTGCCAGCAGTGCCCGGGACAGAGTTGTTTTAGAGCAGTACTTC
.	.	TRBV27	TRBJ1-5	CASSLREDQPQHF	TGTGCCAGCAGTCTAAGGGAAGATCAGCCCCAGCATTTT
TRBD2	.	TRBV2	TRBJ2-3	CASRAGGRRSTDTQYF	TGTGCCAGCAGGGCGGGAGGGCGGCGTAGCACAGATACGCAGTATTTT
TRBD1	.	TRBV6-5	TRBJ1-3	CASSRQGSGNTIYF	TGTGCCAGCAGTCGACAGGGCTCTGGAAACACCATATATTTT
TRBD1	.	TRBV27	TRBJ2-7	CASTLRGTGTYEQYF	TGTGCCAGCACTCTACGAGGGACAGGAACCTACGAGCAGTACTTC
.	few	TRBV6-5	TRBJ2-7	CASSSRDGVDEQYF	TGTGCCAGCAGTTCCCGGGACGGGGTCGACGAGCAGTACTTC
.	.	TRBV7-2	TRBJ1-5	CASSLQGKVQPQHF	TGTGCCAGCAGCTTACAGGGGAAGGTTCAGCCCCAGCATTTT
TRBD1	few	TRBV10-3	TRBJ2-7	CATGTGRAEQYF	TGTGCCACCGGGACAGGGAGGGCCGAGCAGTACTTC
.	.	TRBV6-9	TRBJ2-7	CASSSPFSYEQYF	TGTGCCAGCAGTTCTCCCTTTTCCTACGAGCAGTACTTC
TRBD2	.	TRBV5-1	TRBJ2-1	CASSWGTSGSRGNEQFF	TGCGCCAGCAGCTGGGGGACTAGCGGGAGTCGGGGAAATGAGCAGTTCTTC
TRBD1	.	TRBV5-1	TRBJ1-4	CASSLASGTGGALWFF	TGCGCCAGCAGCTTAGCCTCCGGGACAGGGGGCGCTTTATGGTTTTTT
.	.	TRBV6-5	TRBJ2-2	CASSYEGRGELFF	TGTGCCAGCAGTTACGAGGGGAGGGGGGAGCTGTTTTTT
.	.	TRBV13	TRBJ1-1	CASSSRSSGNTEAFF	TGTGCCAGCAGCTCCAGGAGTTCCGGGAACACTGAAGCTTTCTTT
TRBD2	.	TRBV7-9	TRBJ2-7	CASSLDSGLAGYEQYF	TGTGCCAGCAGCTTAGACTCGGGACTAGCGGGGTACGAGCAGTACTTC
TRBD1	.	TRBV27	TRBJ1-1	CASSEQGAKDTEAFF	TGTGCCAGCAGTGAACAGGGGGCTAAAGACACTGAAGCTTTCTTT
.	.	TRBV28	TRBJ1-5	CASSLLQGLNQPQHF	TGTGCCAGCAGTTTACTCCAGGGACTCAATCAGCCCCAGCATTTT
.	.	TRBV5-1	TRBJ2-1	CASRWGLDNEQFF	TGCGCCAGCAGATGGGGGCTGGACAATGAGCAGTTCTTC
TRBD1	.	TRBV7-3	TRBJ2-5	CASSLNRGPGETQYF	TGTGCCAGCAGCCTGAACAGGGGGCCGGGAGAGACCCAGTACTTC
TRBD2	.	TRBV5-5	TRBJ2-7	CASSLLAVSYEQYF	TGTGCCAGCAGCCTACTAGCGGTAAGCTACGAGCAGTACTTC
TRBD1	.	TRBV2	TRBJ2-7	CASTNRGAEQYF	TGTGCCAGCACTAACAGGGGAGCCGAGCAGTACTTC
.	.	TRBV18	TRBJ2-1	CASSSPVYNEQFF	TGTGCCAGCTCAAGTCCGGTATACAATGAGCAGTTCTTC
.	few	TRBV5-4	TRBJ2-5	CASSRGVSGETQYF	TGTGCCAGCAGTCGGGGTGTGTCGGGAGAGACCCAGTACTTC
TRBD1	.	TRBV19	TRBJ1-6	CASSSDRDNSPLHF	TGTGCCAGTAGTAGCGACAGGGACAATTCACCCCTCCACTTT
.	.	TRBV6-5	TRBJ1-2	CASKPRDTANYGYTF	TGTGCCAGCAAACCCCGGGACACCGCTAACTATGGCTACACCTTC
TRBD1	.	TRBV5-1	TRBJ2-7	CASKTGGDSYEQYF	TGCGCCAGCAAGACAGGGGGCGACTCCTACGAGCAGTACTTC
.	once	TRBV2	TRBJ2-7	CASNRGQSYEQYF	TGTGCCAGCAATCGGGGACAAAGCTACGAGCAGTACTTC
.	few	TRBV4-1	TRBJ1-2	CASSRTGAGPFYGYTF	TGCGCCAGCAGCCGCACCGGGGCAGGACCATTCTATGGCTACACCTTC
TRBD2	once	TRBV15	TRBJ2-5	CATSRDRSGRAQETQYF	TGTGCCACCAGCAGAGATAGGAGCGGGAGAGCCCAAGAGACCCAGTACTTC
TRBD1	.	TRBV7-9	TRBJ1-1	CASSDREFSAAFF	TGTGCCAGCAGCGACAGGGAATTCAGCGCGGCTTTCTTT
.	once	TRBV7-9	TRBJ1-4	CASSLTQGVGEKLFF	TGTGCCAGCAGCTTAACCCAGGGAGTTGGTGAAAAACTGTTTTTT
.	.	TRBV28	TRBJ1-3	CASSLQTLTGNTIYF	TGTGCCAGCAGTTTGCAGACCCTGACTGGAAACACCATATATTTT
.	.	TRBV6-5	TRBJ2-2	CASSYNRNTGELFF	TGTGCCAGCAGTTATAACAGAAACACCGGGGAGCTGTTTTTT
.	.	TRBV6-1	TRBJ1-1	CASSEIERTEAFF	TGTGCCAGCAGTGAGATCGAGAGGACTGAAGCTTTCTTT